Below, 2 T cell receptor beta chains from the same sample are listed, as sequenced in a study of long-term antiretroviral therapy in people with HIV. The authors ran the immunoSEQ assay, v3.0, at survey level. Clones were sequenced by immunoSEQ multiplex PCR, and TCRdb holds only the in-frame ones, with some missing. Of about 32,000 clones in the sample, around 97% were seen once. Material: unsorted PBMCs, obtained 7.6 years after starting antiretroviral therapy. These receptors were taken from a man aged 25-45 years with HIV.

The chain employs TRBV5-1 and TRBJ1-6; 11 bases align to TRBD1. V was clipped by 5 bases and J by 10 bases; unmatched bases: 5. Germline CDR1 SGHRS, CDR2 YFSETQ. The CDR3 has 14 amino acids. Here the CDR3 DNA reads TGCGCCAGCAGTTTCGGGGACAGGGGGTCACCCCTCCACTTT. It yields the protein CASSFGDRGSPLHF.

The chain is built from TRBV9 and TRBJ2-7, with TRBD1 identical over 7 bases. V lost 5 bases to trimming and J lost 3 bases; unmatched junction nucleotides: 14. CDR1 and CDR2 (germline): SGDLS, YYNGEE. This CDR3 has 16 amino acids. The CDR3 DNA reads as TGTGCCAGCAGTCCAAGGCGGACAGGTAGTTTCTACGAGCAGTACTTC. The encoded protein is CASSPRRTGSFYEQYF.